The 2 T cell receptor beta chains below were found in one sample sequenced in a study of neurological immune-mediated disorders. Each CDR3 protein is one row after TCRdb ran MiXCR on the 5' RACE reads. Among 80,000 to 100,000 distinct CDR3 sequences, approximately 4% were seen once, and the ten largest hold less than 3.5%. The sample consisted of PBMCs. The receptors were gathered from a woman in her forties or fifties with multiple sclerosis.

This clonotype has a count of ten or more. The chain joins TRBV28 to TRBJ1-6, with TRBD1 matching over 8 bases. The germline gives CDR1 MDHEN, CDR2 SYDVKM. The CDR3 sequence is 19 residues long. V dropped 3 bases and J dropped 3; count of bases not matched to a gene: 13. The CDR3 region has the DNA TGTGCCAGCAGTTTCCCAGGGGGCGTCCCACCTAGCTATAATTCACCCCTCCACTTT. It translates to CASSFPGGVPPSYNSPLHF.

This clonotype was seen more than once but under ten times. The chain has TRBV5-1 and TRBJ1-1; unclear D gene. The CDR3 runs 15 residues. The ends were cut back, 0 bases at V and 1 base at J, with 10 bases in the middle. Germline V CDR1 and CDR2: SGHRS, YFSETQ. CDR3 DNA sequence: TGCGCCAGCAGCTTGGGACTGAACGAGAACACTGAAGCTTTCTTT. Encoded protein: CASSLGLNENTEAFF.